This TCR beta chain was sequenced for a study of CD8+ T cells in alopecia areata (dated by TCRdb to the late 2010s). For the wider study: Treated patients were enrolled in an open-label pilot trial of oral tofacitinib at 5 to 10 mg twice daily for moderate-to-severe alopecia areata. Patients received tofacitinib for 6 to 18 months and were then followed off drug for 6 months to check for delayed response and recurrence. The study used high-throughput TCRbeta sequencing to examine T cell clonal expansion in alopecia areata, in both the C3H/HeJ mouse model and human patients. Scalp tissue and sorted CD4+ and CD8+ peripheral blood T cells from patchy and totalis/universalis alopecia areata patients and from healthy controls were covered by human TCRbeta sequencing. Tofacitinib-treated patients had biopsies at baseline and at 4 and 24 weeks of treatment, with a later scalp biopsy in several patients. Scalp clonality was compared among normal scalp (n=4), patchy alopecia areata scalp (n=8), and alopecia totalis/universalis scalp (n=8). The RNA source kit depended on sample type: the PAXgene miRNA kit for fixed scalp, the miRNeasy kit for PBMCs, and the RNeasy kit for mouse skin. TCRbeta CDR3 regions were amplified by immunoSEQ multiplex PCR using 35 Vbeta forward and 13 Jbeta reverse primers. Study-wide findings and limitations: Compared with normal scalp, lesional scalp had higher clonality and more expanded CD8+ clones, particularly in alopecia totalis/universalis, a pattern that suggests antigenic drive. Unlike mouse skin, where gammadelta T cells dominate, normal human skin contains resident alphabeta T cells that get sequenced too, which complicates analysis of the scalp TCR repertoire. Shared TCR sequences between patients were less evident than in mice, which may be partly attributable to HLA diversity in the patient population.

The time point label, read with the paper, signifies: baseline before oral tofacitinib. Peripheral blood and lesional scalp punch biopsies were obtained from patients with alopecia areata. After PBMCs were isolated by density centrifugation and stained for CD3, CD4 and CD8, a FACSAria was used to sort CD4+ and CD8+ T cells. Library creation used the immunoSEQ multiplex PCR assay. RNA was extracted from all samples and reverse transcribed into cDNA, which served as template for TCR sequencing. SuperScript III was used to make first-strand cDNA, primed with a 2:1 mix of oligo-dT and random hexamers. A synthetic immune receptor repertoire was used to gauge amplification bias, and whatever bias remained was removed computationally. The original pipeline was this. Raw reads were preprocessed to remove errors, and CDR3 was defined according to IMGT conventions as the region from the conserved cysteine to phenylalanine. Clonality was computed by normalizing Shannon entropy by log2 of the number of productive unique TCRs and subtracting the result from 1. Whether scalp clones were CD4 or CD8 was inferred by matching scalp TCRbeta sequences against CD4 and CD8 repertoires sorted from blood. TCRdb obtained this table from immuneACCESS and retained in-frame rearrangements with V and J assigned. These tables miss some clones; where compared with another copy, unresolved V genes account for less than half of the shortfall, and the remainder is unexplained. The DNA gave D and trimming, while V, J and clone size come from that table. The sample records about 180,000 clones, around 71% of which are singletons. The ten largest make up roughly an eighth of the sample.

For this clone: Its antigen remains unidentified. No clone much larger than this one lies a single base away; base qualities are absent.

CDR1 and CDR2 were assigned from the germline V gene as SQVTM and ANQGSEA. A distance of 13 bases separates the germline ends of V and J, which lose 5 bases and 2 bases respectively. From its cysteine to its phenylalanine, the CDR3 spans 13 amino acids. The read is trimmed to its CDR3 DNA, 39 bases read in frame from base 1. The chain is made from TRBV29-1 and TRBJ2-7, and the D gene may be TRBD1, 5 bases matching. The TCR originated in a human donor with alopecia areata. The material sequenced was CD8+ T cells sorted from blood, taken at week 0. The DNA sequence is TGCAGCGTTCTTTGGGGCACCACCTACGAGCAGTACTTC. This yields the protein CSVLWGTTYEQYF.